The 26 T cell receptor beta chains listed next were all sequenced from one sample in a study of post-analysis software for immune sequencing data. These receptors are not linked to any known antigen. The library was made from cDNA and included unique molecular identifiers. TCRdb processed the PCR reads anew with MiXCR; each CDR3 protein has one entry. The profile shows some 370,000 distinct CDR3 sequences, less than 35% of them singletons. Study conclusions and caveats: With TRBV5-6, TRBV5-1 and TRBV20-1 included, about 5 TRBV segments were more frequent in patients than in controls.

Sequencing was carried out using blood. The receptors derive from a girl between 5 and 17 years old with multiple sclerosis.

This sequence joins TRBV5-6 and TRBJ2-6, with D possibly being TRBD2 (6 bases). V was cut by 0 bases and J by 0 bases, with 10 bases left in between. CDR3 length: 17 amino acids. Germline V gene sequence: CDR1 SGHDT, CDR2 YYEEEE. The CDR3 is CASSLGRDVSGANVLTF. For the CDR3, the DNA is TGTGCCAGCAGCTTGGGGAGGGACGTCTCTGGGGCCAACGTCCTGACTTTC.

This clonotype was observed a handful of times. The chain employs TRBV20-1 and TRBJ1-6; 8 bases line up with TRBD1. V shed 3 bases and J 8 bases; nucleotides not matched to a gene: 3. Per the germline V gene, CDR1 is DFQATT and CDR2 is SNEGSKA (reference sequence). CDR3 size: 13 residues. The CDR3 is CSASQGADSPLHF. The CDR3, as DNA: TGCAGTGCTAGTCAGGGGGCAGATTCACCCCTCCACTTT.

The chain carries TRBV12-5 and TRBJ2-2; the D is unclear. The germline V gene encodes CDR1 LGHNT and CDR2 FRNRAP. The V gene lost 5 bases and the J gene lost 0 bases, with 10 bases spanning the gap. This CDR3 is built from 15 residues. The CDR3 DNA reads TGTGCTAGTGGTCTTGGTACCGCGAACACCGGGGAGCTGTTTTTT. This codes for CASGLGTANTGELFF.

V is TRBV20-1 and J is TRBJ2-1; D gene ambiguous. CDR1 DFQATT and CDR2 SNEGSKA come from the germline V gene (reference sequence). The CDR3 sequence is 11 residues long. CDR3 amino acids: CRAPDYNEQFF. CDR3 bases: TGCAGGGCTCCAGATTACAATGAGCAGTTCTTC.

The chain links TRBV20-1 to TRBJ2-5; D call uncertain. V shed 2 bases and J shed 4 bases, with 11 bases lying between them. Germline values: CDR1 DFQATT, CDR2 SNEGSKA (reference sequence). The CDR3 consists of 13 residues. Here the CDR3 reads CSARSETLETQYF. In DNA form, the CDR3 reads TGCAGTGCTAGATCGGAAACCCTAGAGACCCAGTACTTC.

This clonotype occurred once. V and J are TRBV29-1 and TRBJ1-1; no firm D call. The CDR3 has 14 amino acids. V lost 4 bases and J 0 bases, leaving 12 bases between the germline ends. Germline V lookup: CDR1 SQVTM, CDR2 ANQGSEA. In DNA, the CDR3 is TGCAGCGTTGGTCGGGGAGGCATGAACACTGAAGCTTTCTTT. Its translation is CSVGRGGMNTEAFF.

This clonotype was counted only a few times. V gene TRBV12-3 or TRBV12-4 combines with J gene TRBJ2-1; D is unresolved. Trimming left V 6 bases short and J 4 bases short, with 10 bases between. The CDR3 extends over 13 amino acids. The CDR3 DNA follows: TGTGCCAGCAGAGTCGCCAGGTACAATGAGCAGTTCTTC. Amino acids: CASRVARYNEQFF.

This clonotype occurred many times. J is TRBJ2-7 and V is TRBV7-9; no definite D call. CDR3 size: 12 residues. The V gene's germline CDR1 is SEHNR and CDR2 FQNEAQ (reference sequence). With 1 base removed from V and 3 bases from J, the gap between germline ends came to 4 bases. The CDR3 sequence: CASSLGVYEQYF. CDR3 DNA: TGTGCCAGCAGCTTAGGTGTCTACGAGCAGTACTTC.

Note on this clonotype: One end of the junction fails to match germline, which may point to a read error. The chain carries TRBV20-1 and TRBJ1-5, with D tentatively TRBD1 (5 bases). There are 17 residues in the CDR3. CDR1 is DFQATT, CDR2 SNEGSKA, per germline (reference sequence). The CDR3 sequence is CSARKQGLFDSSQPQHF. Here the CDR3 DNA reads TGCAGTGCTAGAAAGCAGGGCCTATTTGATAGCAGTCAGCCCCAGCATTTT.

Notes on this clonotype: A junction end diverges from the germline sequence, so it may reflect a read error. The chain carries TRBV20-1 and TRBJ2-6, with D possibly matching TRBD1 (6 bases). The CDR3 totals 16 residues. Per germline, CDR1 DFQATT and CDR2 SNEGSKA (reference sequence). The CDR3 region is CSVRGGPNSGANVLTF. In nucleotides, the CDR3 is TGCAGTGTTAGAGGGGGACCCAACTCTGGGGCCAACGTCCTGACTTTC.

The genes are TRBV5-6 and TRBJ2-1; D not certain. CDR1 is SGHDT and CDR2 is YYEEEE in the germline V gene. The CDR3 is 15 amino acids. Trimming removed 2 bases at V and 4 bases at J, with 13 bases between. The CDR3 reads CASSFFKLGYNEQFF. The CDR3 nucleotides are TGTGCCAGCAGCTTTTTTAAACTGGGATACAATGAGCAGTTCTTC.

The table lists this clonotype with many counts. The rearrangement links TRBV6-5 to TRBJ2-7, with D tentatively TRBD1 or TRBD2 (5 bases each). CDR1 and CDR2 (germline): MNHEY, SVGAGI. The CDR3 is made up of 14 amino acids. Deletions cut 0 bases from V and 5 bases from J, with 11 bases between. The CDR3 bases are TGTGCCAGCAGTTACTCGAGAGGGACCCACGAGCAGTACTTC. This sequence encodes CASSYSRGTHEQYF.

The CDR3 nucleotides read TGTGCCAGCAGTTATGCGGGGGCCTACTACACCTTC. It is translated as CASSYAGAYYTF. The chain couples TRBV6-2 or TRBV6-3 to TRBJ1-2; D is possibly TRBD1 (6 bases). V lost 3 bases, J lost 10 bases, and 12 bases lay in between. The CDR3 has 12 amino acids. Germline lookup yields CDR1 MNHEY and CDR2 SVGEGT.

This sequence joins TRBV7-2 and TRBJ2-1; D is undetermined. Germline CDR1 is SGHTA and CDR2 is FQGNSA. Trimming pared 2 bases from V and 5 bases from J, leaving 16 bases between. The CDR3 totals 16 residues. CDR3 loop: CASSLSLGCENNEQFF. The CDR3 coding sequence is TGTGCCAGCAGCTTAAGTTTAGGATGCGAGAACAATGAGCAGTTCTTC.

The J gene is TRBJ2-7, the V gene TRBV11-2, with TRBD1 matching 7 bases. Germline lookup yields CDR1 SGHAT and CDR2 FQNNGV. Trimming at V came to 0 bases and at J to 5 bases, leaving 4 bases not matched to a gene. This CDR3 is built from 14 residues. CDR3 DNA: TGTGCCAGCAGCTTAGACCCAACAGGGGACGAGCAGTACTTC. The encoded protein is CASSLDPTGDEQYF.

V gene TRBV4-1 combines with J gene TRBJ2-1, with 12 bases that match TRBD2. Per germline, CDR1 MGHRA and CDR2 YSYEKL. The CDR3 sequence is 16 residues long. CDR3 in amino acids: CVSEGRLAGANNEQFF. The CDR3 DNA reads as TGCGTCAGTGAGGGGAGACTAGCGGGGGCGAACAATGAGCAGTTCTTC.

This clonotype is a singleton in its sample. V gene TRBV14 combines with J gene TRBJ1-2, with 7 nucleotides matching TRBD1. Germline CDR1 and CDR2: SGHDN and FVKESK. The CDR3 is 14 amino acids. The V segment lost 4 bases and the J segment 2 bases; nucleotides outside the gene matches: 4. CDR3 sequence reads: CASSLPGQNYGYTF. The CDR3 DNA reads TGTGCCAGCAGCCTGCCGGGACAGAACTATGGCTACACCTTC. The variable domain in full, with the rest retrieved from reference TRBV14 and TRBJ1-2, is EAGVTQFPSHSVIEKGQTVTLRCDPISGHDNLYWYRRVMGKEIKFLLHFVKESKQDESGMPNNRFLAERTGGTYSTLKVQPAELEDSGVYFCASSLPGQNYGYTFGSGTRLTVV.

This clonotype came up a few times. The J gene is TRBJ1-6, the V gene TRBV20-1; a possible D gene is TRBD1 (5 bases). V was shortened by 0 bases and J by 7 bases, with 13 bases between the two germline ends. The germline V gene encodes CDR1 DFQATT and CDR2 SNEGSKA (reference sequence). This CDR3 is built from 15 residues. The CDR3 sequence: CSARDFAAGNSPLHF. CDR3 in DNA: TGCAGTGCTAGAGATTTCGCGGCAGGGAATTCACCCCTCCACTTT.

The V call is TRBV7-2, the J call TRBJ2-3; D remains ambiguous. V was trimmed by 0 bases and J by 4 bases, leaving 5 bases between them. The CDR3 runs to 13 residues. Germline loops: CDR1 SGHTA, CDR2 FQGNSA. CDR3 residues: CASSLAVADTQYF. The CDR3 DNA sequence: TGTGCCAGCAGCTTAGCCGTCGCAGATACGCAGTATTTT. The complete variable domain, with remaining parts taken from reference TRBV7-2 and TRBJ2-3, reads GAGVSQSPSNKVTEKGKDVELRCDPISGHTALYWYRQSLGQGLEFLIYFQGNSAPDKSGLPSDRFSAERTGGSVSTLTIQRTQQEDSAVYLCASSLAVADTQYFGPGTRLTVL.

This clonotype was picked up a small number of times. The V and J genes are TRBV24-1 and TRBJ2-1, with D uncertain. V dropped 2 bases and J dropped 9 bases, with 13 bases sitting between them. The CDR3 length is 14 residues. Germline assignment: CDR1 KGHDR and CDR2 SFDVKD. The CDR3, as DNA: TGTGCCACCAGTGATTCACAGAGAGGCCTTGAGCAGTTCTTC. Its protein is CATSDSQRGLEQFF.

This clonotype was counted between two and nine times. The chain has TRBV3-1 and TRBJ2-1, with D uncertain. Trimming took 5 bases from V and 5 from J, leaving 10 bases between them. The CDR3 contains 13 residues. Germline assignment: CDR1 LGHDT and CDR2 YNNKEL (reference sequence). The CDR3 protein is CASSSRSHNEQFF. In DNA, the CDR3 is TGTGCCAGCAGCTCCCGATCCCACAATGAGCAGTTCTTC.

The V gene is TRBV10-3, the J gene TRBJ2-3, with TRBD1 matching over 12 bases. The ends lost 4 bases at V and 4 bases at J; junction bases unmatched: 6. The CDR3 has 16 residues. Germline-derived CDR1 and CDR2 are ENHRY and SYGVKD. The CDR3 sequence is CAISGQGQGASDTQYF. CDR3 nucleotides: TGTGCCATCAGTGGGCAGGGACAGGGGGCTTCAGATACGCAGTATTTT.

Ten or more counts support this clonotype. This chain uses TRBV6-5 with TRBJ1-1; 10 nucleotides agree with TRBD1. Germline CDR1 and CDR2: MNHEY and SVGAGI. This CDR3 has 16 amino acids. V dropped 6 bases and J dropped 0; count of bases not matched to a gene: 7. This CDR3 reads CASRHGTGVMNTEAFF. The CDR3 DNA follows: TGTGCCAGCAGACACGGGACAGGGGTGATGAACACTGAAGCTTTCTTT.

This clonotype has more than one count but fewer than ten. The genes are TRBV11-2 and TRBJ2-7; D not resolved. CDR1 is SGHAT, CDR2 FQNNGV, per germline. V was clipped by 6 bases and J by 4 bases, with 16 bases between them. The CDR3 consists of 14 residues. CDR3 nucleotide sequence: TGTGCCAGCAGTTCCGGGCAGAGAGTTTACGAGCAGTACTTC. Its translation: CASSSGQRVYEQYF.

V is TRBV20-1 and J is TRBJ2-2, with 9 bases identical to TRBD1. This CDR3 has 14 amino acids. Germline lookup yields CDR1 DFQATT and CDR2 SNEGSKA (reference sequence). Trimming took 1 base from V and 6 from J; bases not matched to a gene: 3. The CDR3 coding sequence is TGCAGTGCTAGAGGGACAGGGGCGGCCGGGGAGCTGTTTTTT. Protein: CSARGTGAAGELFF.

This clonotype was counted only a few times. The chain has TRBV12-3 or TRBV12-4 and TRBJ2-5, with D tentatively TRBD1 or TRBD2 (6 bases each). Trimming pared 2 bases from V and 5 bases from J, leaving 15 bases between. There are 15 residues in the CDR3. CDR3 in DNA: TGTGCCAGCAGTTTAAAAGGGGGGATTGGGGAGACCCAGTACTTC. Protein: CASSLKGGIGETQYF.